Reported below is one TCR beta chain. Exclusions: uncontrolled infection, other autoimmune disease, pregnancy, lactation. Diagnoses used clinical symptoms, serum thyroxine and TRAb, thyroid ultrasound and orbital computed tomography. This entry is derived from a study of T cells in Graves' hyperthyroidism and ophthalmopathy. V lost 1 base and J lost 8, with 17 bases in between. In germline, CDR1 is SGHVS, CDR2 FQNEAQ. This CDR3 contains 15 residues. RNA transcripts provided the source from which TCR beta CDR3 regions were amplified. TCR CDR3 regions were first amplified by RT-PCR with HTBI primers. TCRdb called the multiplex PCR reads again in MiXCR, with one record for every CDR3 protein. This table holds about 400,000 distinct CDR3 sequences, about 14% found once.

Sequencing was done on a sample of blood. The chain carries TRBV7-8 and TRBJ1-2, with D perhaps TRBD1 (6 bases). This clonotype originated in a woman younger than 45 with Graves' ophthalmopathy. The CDR3 protein is CASSLVMTGTSGYTF. The CDR3 DNA sequence: TGTGCCAGCAGCTTAGTGATGACCGGGACAAGCGGCTACACCTTC.